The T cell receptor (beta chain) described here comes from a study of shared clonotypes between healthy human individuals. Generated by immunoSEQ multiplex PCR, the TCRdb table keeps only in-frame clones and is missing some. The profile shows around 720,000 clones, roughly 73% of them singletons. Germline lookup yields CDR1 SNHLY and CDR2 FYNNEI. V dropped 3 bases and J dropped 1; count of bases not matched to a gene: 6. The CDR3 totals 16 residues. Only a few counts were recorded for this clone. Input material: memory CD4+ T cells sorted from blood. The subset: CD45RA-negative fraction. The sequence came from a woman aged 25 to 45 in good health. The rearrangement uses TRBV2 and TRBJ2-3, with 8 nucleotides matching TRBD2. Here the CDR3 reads CASSDGRGFGTDTQYF. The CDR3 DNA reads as TGTGCCAGCAGTGACGGGAGGGGATTCGGCACAGATACGCAGTATTTT.